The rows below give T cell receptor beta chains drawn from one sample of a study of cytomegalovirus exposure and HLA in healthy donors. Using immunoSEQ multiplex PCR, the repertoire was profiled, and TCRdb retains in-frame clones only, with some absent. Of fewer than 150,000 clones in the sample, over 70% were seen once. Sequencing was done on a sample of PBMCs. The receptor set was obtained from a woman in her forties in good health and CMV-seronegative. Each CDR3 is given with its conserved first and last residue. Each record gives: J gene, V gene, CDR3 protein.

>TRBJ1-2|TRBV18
CASSPEEAGYGYTF
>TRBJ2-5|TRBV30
CAWRQGYQETQYF
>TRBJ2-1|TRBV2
CASRGTGGGEQFF
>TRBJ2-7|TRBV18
CASSSSTGVDEQYF
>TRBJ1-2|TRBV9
CASSVAGTAIYGYTF
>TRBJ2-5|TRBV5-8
CASSLTTGQGGPQYF
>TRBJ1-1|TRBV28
CASRRPTGEAFF
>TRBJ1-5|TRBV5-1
CASSLDGGGNQPQHF
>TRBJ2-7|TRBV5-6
CASSLGQSTIAQYF
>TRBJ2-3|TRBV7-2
CASSFGRGDTQYF
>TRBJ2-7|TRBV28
CASSLYGDSYEQYF
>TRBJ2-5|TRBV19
CASSIRTGGGGQETQYF
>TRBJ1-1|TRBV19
CASRDSNTEAFF
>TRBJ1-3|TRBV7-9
CSSSLSALGGNTIYF
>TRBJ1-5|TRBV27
CASSLNSGGRGQPQHF
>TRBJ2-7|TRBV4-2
CASSQGGAGAYEQYF
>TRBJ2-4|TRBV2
CASSENFPGAGGDIQYF
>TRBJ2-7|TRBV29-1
CSVETGGPKEQYF
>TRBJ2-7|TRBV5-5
CASSFLSSYYEQYF
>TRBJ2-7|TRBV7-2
CASSLVQGAPLGDEQYF
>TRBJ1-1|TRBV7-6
CASSLAWGGNTEAFF
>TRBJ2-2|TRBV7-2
CARGTSSNTGELFF
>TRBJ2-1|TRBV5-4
CASTLTSGRALGEQFF
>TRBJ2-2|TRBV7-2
CASSPDWIVTGELFF
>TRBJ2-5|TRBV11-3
CASSQRTGETQYF
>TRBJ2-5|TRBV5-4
CASSPGGQGTETQYF
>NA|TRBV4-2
CASSQDRQASYEQYF
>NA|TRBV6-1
CASSEAWDRDTYEQYF
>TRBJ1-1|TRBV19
CASTLGGTEGTEAFF
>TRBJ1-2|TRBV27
CASSLNYRENYGYTF
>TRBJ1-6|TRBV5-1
CASSLLNRGTNSPLHF
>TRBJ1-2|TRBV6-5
CASSYSISGTAYGYTF
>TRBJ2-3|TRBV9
CASSVGVAGGTDTQYF
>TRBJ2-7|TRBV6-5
CASRRDWGSYEQYF
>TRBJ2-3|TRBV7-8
CASSLGGLDTQYF
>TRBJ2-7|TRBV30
CAWSVYAGNYEQYF
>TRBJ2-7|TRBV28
CASRGGGLAGNGGEQYF
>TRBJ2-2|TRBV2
CASSVRGNTGELFF
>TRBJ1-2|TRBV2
CASRADRESYGYTF
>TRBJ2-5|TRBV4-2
CASSARETQETQYF
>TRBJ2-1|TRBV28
CASRFSGNSYNERFF
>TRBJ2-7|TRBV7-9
CASSARDSLLEQYF
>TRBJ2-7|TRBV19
CASSIGAGGLYEQYF
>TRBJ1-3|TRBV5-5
CASGSGFVSGNTIYF
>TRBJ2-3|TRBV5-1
CASSLDSGTSGVGVSDTQYF
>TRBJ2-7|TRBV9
CASSPTGGSYEQYF